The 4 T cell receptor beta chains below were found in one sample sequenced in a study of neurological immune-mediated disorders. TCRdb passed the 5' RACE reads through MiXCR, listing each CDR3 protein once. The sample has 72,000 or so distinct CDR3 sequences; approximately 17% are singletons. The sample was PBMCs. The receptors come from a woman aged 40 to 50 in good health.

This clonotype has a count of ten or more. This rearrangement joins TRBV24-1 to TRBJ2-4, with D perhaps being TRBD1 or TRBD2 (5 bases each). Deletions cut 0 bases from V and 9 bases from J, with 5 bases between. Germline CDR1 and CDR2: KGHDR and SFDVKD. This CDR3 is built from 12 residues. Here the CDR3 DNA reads TGTGCCACCAGTGATTTGGGGGGCATTCAGTACTTC. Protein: CATSDLGGIQYF.

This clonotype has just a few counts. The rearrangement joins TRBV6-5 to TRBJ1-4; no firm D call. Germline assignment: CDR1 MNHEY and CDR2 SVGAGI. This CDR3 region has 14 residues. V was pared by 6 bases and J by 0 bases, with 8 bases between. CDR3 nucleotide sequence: TGTGCCAGCAGCCTTATAGCAACTAATGAAAAACTGTTTTTT. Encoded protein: CASSLIATNEKLFF.

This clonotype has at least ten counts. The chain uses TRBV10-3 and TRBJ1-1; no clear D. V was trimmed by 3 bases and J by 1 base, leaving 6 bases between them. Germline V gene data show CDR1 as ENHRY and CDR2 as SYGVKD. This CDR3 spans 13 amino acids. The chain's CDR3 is CAISESGNTEAFF. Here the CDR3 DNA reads TGTGCCATCAGTGAATCCGGGAACACTGAAGCTTTCTTT.

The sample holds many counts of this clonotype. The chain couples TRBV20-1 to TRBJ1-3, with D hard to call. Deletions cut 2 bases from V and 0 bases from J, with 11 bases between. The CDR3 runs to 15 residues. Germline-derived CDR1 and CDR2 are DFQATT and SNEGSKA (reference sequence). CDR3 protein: CSARSPVGSGNTIYF. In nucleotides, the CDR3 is TGCAGTGCTAGAAGCCCTGTCGGCTCTGGAAACACCATATATTTT.